The 18 T cell receptor beta chains given below trace back to one sample, sequenced in a study of CD8 T cells in ankylosing spondylitis (TCRdb year 2017). Libraries were built with 5' RACE. Sequencing took place on an Illumina HiSeq 2500. TCRdb redid the processing of the public reads, applying fastp at Q25 and MiXCR, and retained in-frame beta chains. When rows share a CDR3 protein, they turn into one entry using the most common DNA and genes. The sample has roughly 160,000 distinct CDR3 sequences on record, 11% of them singletons. The leading ten clones occupy under 35% of the sample. The sample comprised blood, either unsorted or a sorted T cell fraction (not recorded which). These receptors all come from a male donor with ankylosing spondylitis or in good health (not recorded which).

This clonotype was observed a few times. The rearrangement joins TRBV5-6 to TRBJ2-3; 8 nucleotides align to TRBD1. In germline, CDR1 is SGHDT, CDR2 YYEEEE. The CDR3 extends over 17 amino acids. V was pared by 4 bases and J by 1 base, with 11 bases of the junction left unmatched. The CDR3 spells CASSPRPGTGGTDTQYF. CDR3 coding DNA: TGTGCCAGCAGCCCGCGGCCCGGGACAGGAGGCACAGATACGCAGTATTTT.

This clonotype was seen repeatedly, ten times or more. The V and J genes are TRBV15 and TRBJ2-5, with no clear D. V lost 1 base and J 3 bases, leaving 9 bases between the germline ends. The CDR3 sequence is 14 residues long. Germline-derived CDR1 and CDR2 are LNHNV and YYDKDF (reference sequence). The CDR3 sequence is CATSRGGTEETQYF. CDR3 DNA: TGTGCCACCAGCAGAGGGGGAACAGAAGAGACCCAGTACTTC.

This clonotype was recorded at least ten times. The V call is TRBV5-1, the J call TRBJ2-2, with D perhaps being TRBD1 or TRBD2 (5 bases each). The CDR3 loop spans 16 amino acids. Per germline, CDR1 SGHRS and CDR2 YFSETQ. V lost 1 base to trimming and J lost 4 bases, with 14 bases between them. CDR3 DNA sequence: TGCGCCAGCAGCTTGTTTGTGGGGACCGGCACCGGGGAGCTGTTTTTT. As protein: CASSLFVGTGTGELFF.

This clonotype was detected many times. The rearrangement joins TRBV3-1 to TRBJ2-1; D may be TRBD2 (5 bases). The CDR3 totals 16 residues. Germline V lookup: CDR1 LGHDT, CDR2 YNNKEL (reference sequence). Trimming stripped 0 bases from V and 0 bases from J, with 9 bases between. The CDR3 DNA reads as TGTGCCAGCAGCCAAGAAGTAGCGAGCTCCTACAATGAGCAGTTCTTC. Its translation: CASSQEVASSYNEQFF.

This clonotype occurred many times. This chain uses TRBV5-1 with TRBJ2-7; 8 positions match TRBD2. The CDR3 runs 14 residues. Germline CDR1 reads SGHRS; CDR2 reads YFSETQ. J lost 5 bases, V lost 8 bases, and 12 bases had no gene match. The CDR3 DNA reads as TGCGCCAGTAGCGCCGCGACTAGCGTCGACGAGCAGTACTTC. Amino acid sequence: CASSAATSVDEQYF.

This rearrangement joins TRBV5-1 to TRBJ2-7; 8 bases fit TRBD2. Germline CDR1 is SGHRS and CDR2 is YFSETQ. The CDR3 runs to 17 residues. After removal of 2 bases from V and 6 bases from J, the junction contained 16 bases not matched to a gene. CDR3 bases: TGCGCCAGCAGCTTAATAAGCGGGGGCCTTCCCTCGGTCGAGCAGTACTTC. It is translated as CASSLISGGLPSVEQYF.

This clonotype came up a few times. The chain employs TRBV20-1 and TRBJ1-6; TRBD1 aligns across 9 bases. CDR1 is DFQATT, CDR2 SNEGSKA, per germline (reference sequence). The CDR3 extends over 19 amino acids. V lost 0 bases, J lost 6 bases, and 15 bases stayed unmatched. In DNA, the CDR3 is TGCAGTGCTAGAGATCCGGACAGGGGAAGTAGGAATTTTAATTCACCCCTCCACTTT. Its translation: CSARDPDRGSRNFNSPLHF.

This clonotype was observed at least ten times. The genes are TRBV6-1 and TRBJ2-1; 11 bases match TRBD1. Trimming removed 5 bases from V and 9 bases from J; junction bases left unmatched: 6. The CDR3 sequence is 14 residues long. Germline V gives CDR1 MNHNS, CDR2 SASEGT. The CDR3 spells CASSTGQGAFEQFF. In nucleotides, the CDR3 is TGTGCCAGCAGTACCGGACAGGGGGCTTTTGAGCAGTTCTTC.

This clonotype has just a few counts. The rearrangement joins TRBV7-2 to TRBJ2-3; 7 bases fit TRBD2. From germline, CDR1 is SGHTA and CDR2 FQGNSA. The V segment lost 1 base and the J segment 4 bases; nucleotides outside the gene matches: 11. The CDR3 is 17 residues long. CDR3 bases: TGTGCCAGCAGCTTAGTGGGAGGACTAGGAATCCCAGATACGCAGTATTTT. Amino acid sequence: CASSLVGGLGIPDTQYF.

Points on this clonotype: This may come from a read error, since a much larger clone is one base off. This chain joins TRBV6-1 and TRBJ1-1; 10 bases align to TRBD1. The CDR3 has 18 residues. V was clipped by 1 base and J by 9 bases; unmatched bases: 17. From germline, CDR1 is MNHNS and CDR2 SASEGT. The CDR3 DNA follows: TGTGCCAGCAGTGAAGTCGGACAGGGGGTGCATAGTTGGACTAAAGCTTTCTTT. Its protein product is CASSEVGQGVHSWTKAFF.

This clonotype was seen repeatedly, ten times or more. The chain carries TRBV4-1 and TRBJ1-4; TRBD1 might be the D (5 bases). The V end lost 0 bases, the J end lost 6 bases, and 14 bases lay between the germline ends. Germline V gene sequence: CDR1 MGHRA, CDR2 YSYEKL. CDR3 length: 16 amino acids. In DNA, the CDR3 is TGCGCCAGCAGCCAAGATCCGGCAGGGAGGTATGAAAAACTGTTTTTT. Protein: CASSQDPAGRYEKLFF.

The table lists this clonotype with a few counts. Since a much larger clone is just one base distant, this may be a read error. The chain has TRBV29-1 and TRBJ2-1, with D possibly being TRBD1 or TRBD2 (6 bases each). Germline V gives CDR1 SQVTM, CDR2 ANQGSEA. The length of the CDR3 is 16 residues. The V gene lost 4 bases and the J gene lost 8 bases, with 24 bases spanning the gap. The CDR3: CSVGGLGGPLVDEQFF. DNA of the CDR3: TGCAGCGTTGGAGGGTTGGGGGGCCCCCTTGTAGATGAGCAGTTCTTC.

The rearrangement uses TRBV30 and TRBJ2-3; D may correspond to TRBD1 or TRBD2 (5 bases each). Germline V CDR1 and CDR2: GTSNPN, SVGIG (reference sequence). CDR3 length equals 14 residues. V was pared by 0 bases and J by 6 bases, with 13 bases between. Written as DNA, the CDR3 is TGTGCCTGGAGTGTAAGAGGGGTCCTCGATACGCAGTATTTT. Translating it yields CAWSVRGVLDTQYF. Looking up the rest from reference TRBV30 and TRBJ2-3 gives the full variable domain: SQTIHQWPATLVQPVGSPLSLECTVEGTSNPNLYWYRQAAGRGLQLLFYSVGIGQISSEVPQNLSASRPQDRQFILSSKKLLLSDSGFYLCAWSVRGVLDTQYFGPGTRLTVL.

This clonotype has a count of ten or more. This rearrangement joins TRBV11-2 to TRBJ1-1; no clear D. CDR1 is SGHAT and CDR2 is FQNNGV in the germline V gene. The CDR3 is 15 residues long. V gave up 5 bases and J gave up 0 bases, with 13 bases separating them. The CDR3, as DNA: TGTGCCAGCAGCCCCCGGACGGTAATGAACACTGAAGCTTTCTTT. Translating gives CASSPRTVMNTEAFF.

In this sample, this clonotype turned up many times. This chain links TRBV7-8 with TRBJ2-5, with 7 nucleotides matching TRBD2. Trimming removed 7 bases from V and 5 bases from J; junction bases left unmatched: 7. Germline V gives CDR1 SGHVS, CDR2 FQNEAQ. CDR3 length: 13 residues. The chain's CDR3 is CASNPSGGETQYF. CDR3 bases: TGTGCCAGCAACCCGTCCGGGGGGGAGACCCAGTACTTC.

This clonotype was picked up many times. V is TRBV6-5 and J is TRBJ2-7; tentatively, D is TRBD2 (6 bases). CDR3 length: 14 amino acids. V shed 2 bases and J shed 5 bases, with 13 bases lying between them. CDR1 and CDR2 from the germline V gene are MNHEY and SVGAGI. CDR3 amino acids: CASSYRGALNEQYF. The CDR3 DNA reads as TGTGCCAGCAGTTACCGCGGGGCCCTGAACGAGCAGTACTTC.

This clonotype was observed many times. The chain carries TRBV6-1 and TRBJ1-6, with TRBD1 matching 7 bases. Germline loops: CDR1 MNHNS, CDR2 SASEGT. The CDR3 is made up of 15 amino acids. Trimming took 6 bases from V and 6 from J; bases not matched to a gene: 8. The DNA for the CDR3 is TGTGCCAGCAGGATAGGACAGGTGGTTAATTCACCCCTCCACTTT. It yields the protein CASRIGQVVNSPLHF.

In its sample, this clonotype was seen many times. The chain couples TRBV20-1 to TRBJ2-1, with 9 nucleotides matching TRBD2. Germline V CDR1 and CDR2: DFQATT, SNEGSKA (reference sequence). The length of the CDR3 is 14 residues. V gave up 1 base and J gave up 10 bases; unmatched junction bases: 8. Here the CDR3 DNA reads TGCAGTGCTAGAGCGCCTAGCGGGGTACGGGAGCAGTTCTTC. This gives the protein CSARAPSGVREQFF.